Listed below are T cell receptor beta chains from one sample, sequenced in a study of T cell repertoires in cytomegalovirus infection. TCRdb reanalysed the reads using MiXCR and keeps one entry per CDR3 protein. The table shows 150,000 to 200,000 distinct CDR3 sequences, with about 30% occurring only once. Input material: PBMCs. These receptors were obtained from a human donor in good health (CMV status not recorded). Some clones in this sample may be carry-over from other donors' samples. Both conserved end residues are part of each CDR3. D genes are given only for firm matches. Clone size is stated in some rows and not others, as once, few, many or a class when expanded.

few TRBD2 TRBJ2-1 TRBV5-1 TGCGCCAGCAGCAACCTGACTAGCGGGGGTGGTAATGAGCAGTTCTTC CASSNLTSGGGNEQFF
. . TRBJ1-1 TRBV18 TGTGCCAGCTCACCAAGGGAAACCTCTGAAGCTTTCTTT CASSPRETSEAFF
few . TRBJ1-1 TRBV6-5 TGTGCCAGCAGCCCCGGGCCTCGAGGGGCTTTCTTT CASSPGPRGAFF
. TRBD1 TRBJ1-1 TRBV20-1 TGCAGTGCTAGAGCCCAAGGACAGGCCAACACTGAAGCTTTCTTT CSARAQGQANTEAFF
few . TRBJ1-1 TRBV11-3 TGTGCCAGCAGCTTAGATGGCCGGGGACGGGCTTTCTTT CASSLDGRGRAFF
. . TRBJ2-5 TRBV5-1 TGCGCCAGCAGCTTTCGCCGACAGGCCCAGGGGGAGACCCAGTACTTC CASSFRRQAQGETQYF
few TRBD1 TRBJ1-4 TRBV4-2 TGTGCCAGCAGCCAATCCGGGACAGGGAATGAAAAACTGTTTTTT CASSQSGTGNEKLFF
few . TRBJ2-2 TRBV7-2 TGTGCCAGCAGCTTGGGGACCCCCGGGGAGCTGTTTTTT CASSLGTPGELFF
many TRBD2 TRBJ2-5 TRBV7-2 TGTGCCAGCAGCTTTGGACGGGGGGTGGCGGAGACCCAGTACTTC CASSFGRGVAETQYF
. . TRBJ2-2 TRBV5-1 TGCGCCTCCCAGGCAGGGGCGAACACCGGGGAGCTGTTTTTT CASQAGANTGELFF
few . TRBJ1-2 TRBV11-2 TGTGCCAGCAGCTTAGACAGACAGGCGGGCTATGGCTACACCTTC CASSLDRQAGYGYTF
few . TRBJ2-7 TRBV11-2 TGTGCCAGCAGCTTAGATTCGGGGCTCCCGGCCTACGAGCAGTACTTC CASSLDSGLPAYEQYF
. . TRBJ2-1 TRBV19 TGTGCCAGTGGTAGCGGTAGGAAAGTAAATGAGCAGTTCTTC CASGSGRKVNEQFF
. TRBD1 TRBJ1-1 TRBV7-6 TGTGCCAGCAGCGTGGCAGGGGGCCTCGACACTGAAGCTTTCTTT CASSVAGGLDTEAFF
. . TRBJ2-7 TRBV7-9 TGTGCCAGCAGCTCCCCTACCAAGGGCGAGCAGTACTTC CASSSPTKGEQYF
. . TRBJ1-1 TRBV12-3/TRBV12-4 TGTGCCAGCAGTTTAGCGCGGGGCTCGGGCACTGAAGCTTTCTTT CASSLARGSGTEAFF
once . TRBJ2-5 TRBV9 TGTGCCAGCAGCTCAGGGAGGGAGACCCAGTACTTC CASSSGRETQYF
many . TRBJ2-2 TRBV7-6 TGTGCCAGCAGCTTATATCGGGGGAAGGAAACCGGGGAGCTGTTTTTT CASSLYRGKETGELFF
few . TRBJ2-2 TRBV29-1 TGCAGCGCCGAGGGACCGAACACCGGGGAGCTGTTTTTT CSAEGPNTGELFF
. . TRBJ2-5 TRBV5-1 TGCGCCAGCAGCTTGGCGCAAGACGGAGGGGAGACCCAGTACTTC CASSLAQDGGETQYF
few . TRBJ2-2 TRBV6-4 TGTGCCAGCAGTCAAGGAGGCAGACCCGGGGAGCTGTTTTTT CASSQGGRPGELFF
. . TRBJ2-1 TRBV7-2 TGTGCCAGCAGCTTGAGCGGGACAAAGCAGTTCTTC CASSLSGTKQFF
. . TRBJ2-5 TRBV12-3/TRBV12-4 TGTGCCAGCAGGCCTACAGGGGCGCGGGGAGAGACCCAGTACTTC CASRPTGARGETQYF
few TRBD1 TRBJ2-7 TRBV28 TGTGCCAGCAGTTTAGGACAGGGCTTCAACGAGCAGTACTTC CASSLGQGFNEQYF
few TRBD2 TRBJ2-5 TRBV7-6 TGTGCCAGCAGCTTAGTTTCTCTAGCGGGGCCCCAAGGGACCCAGTACTTC CASSLVSLAGPQGTQYF
. . TRBJ1-5 TRBV19 TGTGCCAGTAGATCCGGGACCAACGATCATCAGCCCCAGCATTTT CASRSGTNDHQPQHF
few TRBD1 TRBJ2-7 TRBV23-1 TGCGCCAGCAGGATTCTCGACAGGGCCGAGCAGTACTTC CASRILDRAEQYF
few . TRBJ2-6 TRBV7-3 TGTGCCAGCAGCTCGAGCTCTGGGGCCAACGTCCTGACTTTC CASSSSSGANVLTF
many TRBD2 TRBJ2-3 TRBV7-3 TGTGCCAGCAGCTTAGCGGGGGGCAGCACAGATACGCAGTATTTT CASSLAGGSTDTQYF
. . TRBJ1-2 TRBV20-1 TGCAGTGCTAGTCGCTCAGGGGTGGGTGGCTACACCTTC CSASRSGVGGYTF
few . TRBJ1-1 TRBV12-3/TRBV12-4 TGTGCCAGCCGATCGGGGGACTGGACTGAAGCTTTCTTT CASRSGDWTEAFF
. . TRBJ1-1 TRBV7-2 TGTACCAGCAGCTTATTGATGAACACTGAAGCTTTCTTT CTSSLLMNTEAFF
. TRBD1 TRBJ1-4 TRBV2 TGTGCCAGCAATCCCCTCCCTGGGACAGGGCTTGAAAAACTGTTTTTT CASNPLPGTGLEKLFF
many . TRBJ2-2 TRBV7-8 TGTGCCAGCAGCTCCAGGGCCCGCGGATTGGACGGGGAGCTGTTTTTT CASSSRARGLDGELFF